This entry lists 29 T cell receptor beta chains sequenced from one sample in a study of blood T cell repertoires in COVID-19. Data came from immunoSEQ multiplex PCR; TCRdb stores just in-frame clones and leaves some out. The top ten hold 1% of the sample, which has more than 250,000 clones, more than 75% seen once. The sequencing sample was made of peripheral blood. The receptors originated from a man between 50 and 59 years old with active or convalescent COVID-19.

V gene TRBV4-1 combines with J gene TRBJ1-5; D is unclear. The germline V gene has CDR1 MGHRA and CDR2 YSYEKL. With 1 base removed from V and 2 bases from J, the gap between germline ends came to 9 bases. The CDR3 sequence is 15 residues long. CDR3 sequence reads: CASSQVVTGNQPQHF. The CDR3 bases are TGCGCCAGCAGCCAAGTAGTAACAGGCAATCAGCCCCAGCATTTT.

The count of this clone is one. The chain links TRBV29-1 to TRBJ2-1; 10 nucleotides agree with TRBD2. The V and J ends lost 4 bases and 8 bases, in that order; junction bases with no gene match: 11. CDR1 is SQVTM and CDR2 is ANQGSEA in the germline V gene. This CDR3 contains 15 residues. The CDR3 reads CSVGWSSGSFDEQFF. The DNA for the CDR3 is TGCAGCGTTGGTTGGTCTAGCGGGAGTTTCGATGAGCAGTTCTTC.

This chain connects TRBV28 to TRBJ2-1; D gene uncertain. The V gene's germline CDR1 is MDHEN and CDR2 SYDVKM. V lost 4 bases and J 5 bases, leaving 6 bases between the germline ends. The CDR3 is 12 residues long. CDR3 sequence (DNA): TGTGCCAGCAGTTCCCAAAACAATGAGCAGTTCTTC. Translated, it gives CASSSQNNEQFF. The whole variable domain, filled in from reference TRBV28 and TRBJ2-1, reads DVKVTQSSRYLVKRTGEKVFLECVQDMDHENMFWYRQDPGLGLRLIYFSYDVKMKEKGDIPEGYSVSREKKERFSLILESASTNQTSMYLCASSSQNNEQFFGPGTRLTVL.

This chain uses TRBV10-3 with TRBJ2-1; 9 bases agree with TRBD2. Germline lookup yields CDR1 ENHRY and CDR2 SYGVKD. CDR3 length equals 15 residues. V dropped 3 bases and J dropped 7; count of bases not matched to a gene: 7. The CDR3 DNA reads TGTGCCATCAGTGACCCCCAGCGGGGGGTGAATGAGCAGTTCTTC. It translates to CAISDPQRGVNEQFF.

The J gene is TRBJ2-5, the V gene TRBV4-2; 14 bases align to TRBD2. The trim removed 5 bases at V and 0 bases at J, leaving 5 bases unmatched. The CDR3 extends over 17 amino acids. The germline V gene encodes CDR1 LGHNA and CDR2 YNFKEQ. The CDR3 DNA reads TGTGCCAGCAGCAGGACTAGCGGGGGGAACTACCAAGAGACCCAGTACTTC. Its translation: CASSRTSGGNYQETQYF.

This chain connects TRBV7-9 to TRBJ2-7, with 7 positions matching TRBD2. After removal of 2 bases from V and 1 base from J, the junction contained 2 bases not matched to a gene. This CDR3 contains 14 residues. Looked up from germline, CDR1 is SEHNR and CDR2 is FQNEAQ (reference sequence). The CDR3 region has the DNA TGTGCCAGCAGCTTACGGGAGGCTTCCTACGAGCAGTACTTC. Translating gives CASSLREASYEQYF.

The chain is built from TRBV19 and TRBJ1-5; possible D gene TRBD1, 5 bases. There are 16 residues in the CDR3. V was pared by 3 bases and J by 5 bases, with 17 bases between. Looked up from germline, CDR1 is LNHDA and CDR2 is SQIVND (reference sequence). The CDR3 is CASSIFGGRSHQPQHF. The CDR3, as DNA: TGTGCCAGTAGTATCTTCGGGGGGAGGTCACATCAGCCCCAGCATTTT.

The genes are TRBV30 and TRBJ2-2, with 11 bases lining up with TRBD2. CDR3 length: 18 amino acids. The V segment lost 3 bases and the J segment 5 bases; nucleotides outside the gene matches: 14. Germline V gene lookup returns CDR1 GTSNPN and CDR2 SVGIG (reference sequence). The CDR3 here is CAWRPITRLAGRTGELFF. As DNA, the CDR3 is TGTGCCTGGAGACCTATTACCCGACTAGCGGGAAGGACCGGGGAGCTGTTTTTT.

CDR3 loop: CASSPPRTSGGSDTQYF. CDR3 DNA: TGTGCCAGCTCACCCCCCCGGACTAGCGGGGGATCAGATACGCAGTATTTT. The V gene is TRBV18, the J gene TRBJ2-3; TRBD2 matches at 13 bases. Trimming cost V 3 bases and J 4 bases; bases outside gene matches: 7. This CDR3 has 17 residues. Germline V gives CDR1 KGHSH, CDR2 LQKENI.

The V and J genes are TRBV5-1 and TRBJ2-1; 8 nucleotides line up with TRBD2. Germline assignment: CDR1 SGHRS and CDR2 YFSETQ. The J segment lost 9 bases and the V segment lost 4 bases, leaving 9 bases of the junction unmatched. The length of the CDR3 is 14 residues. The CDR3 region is CASSGFPLAGEQFF. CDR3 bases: TGCGCCAGCAGCGGATTCCCTCTAGCGGGTGAGCAGTTCTTC. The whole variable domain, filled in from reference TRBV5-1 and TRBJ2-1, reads KAGVTQTPRYLIKTRGQQVTLSCSPISGHRSVSWYQQTPGQGLQFLFEYFSETQRNKGNFPGRFSGRQFSNSRSEMNVSTLELGDSALYLCASSGFPLAGEQFFGPGTRLTVL.

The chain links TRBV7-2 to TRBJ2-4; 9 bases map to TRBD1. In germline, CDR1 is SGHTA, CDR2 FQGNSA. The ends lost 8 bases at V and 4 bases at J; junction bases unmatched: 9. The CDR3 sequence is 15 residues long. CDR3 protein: CASLGPDRGKNIQYF. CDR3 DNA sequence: TGTGCCAGCCTCGGTCCGGACAGGGGAAAAAACATTCAGTACTTC.

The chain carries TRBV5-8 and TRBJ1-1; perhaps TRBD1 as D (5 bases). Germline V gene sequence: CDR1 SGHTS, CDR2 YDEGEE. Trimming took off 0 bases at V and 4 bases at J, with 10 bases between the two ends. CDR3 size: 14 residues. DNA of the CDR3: TGTGCCAGCAGCTTGGCGGGGGGAAGCACTGAAGCTTTCTTT. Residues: CASSLAGGSTEAFF.

CDR3: CASSSRPGTSGTTDTQYF. The DNA for the CDR3 is TGTGCCAGCAGCTCGCGTCCGGGGACTAGCGGGACAACAGATACGCAGTATTTT. V usage is TRBV11-2 and J usage is TRBJ2-3; 13 bases agree with TRBD2. The CDR3 runs 18 residues. Per germline, CDR1 SGHAT and CDR2 FQNNGV. The J segment lost 3 bases and the V segment lost 4 bases, leaving 10 bases of the junction unmatched.

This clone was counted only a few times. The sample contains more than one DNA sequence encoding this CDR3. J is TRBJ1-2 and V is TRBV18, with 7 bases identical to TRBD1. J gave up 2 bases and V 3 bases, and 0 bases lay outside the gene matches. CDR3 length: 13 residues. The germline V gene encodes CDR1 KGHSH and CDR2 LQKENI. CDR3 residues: CASSPDRNYGYTF. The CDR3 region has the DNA TGTGCCAGCTCACCGGACAGGAACTATGGCTACACCTTC.

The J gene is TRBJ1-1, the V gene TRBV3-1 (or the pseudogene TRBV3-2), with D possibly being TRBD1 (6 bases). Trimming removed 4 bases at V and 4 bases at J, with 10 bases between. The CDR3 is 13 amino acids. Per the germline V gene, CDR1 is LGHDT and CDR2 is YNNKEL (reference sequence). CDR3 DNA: TGTGCCAGCAGCCCGACAGGTCTCACTGAAGCTTTCTTT. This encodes CASSPTGLTEAFF.

The CDR3 DNA is TGTGCCAGTGGTGCTACAGGGTTGAAGAATGGCTACACCTTC. Its protein product is CASGATGLKNGYTF. The chain carries TRBV19 and TRBJ1-2, with TRBD1 as a possible D gene (6 bases). Deletions cut 8 bases from V and 6 bases from J, with 19 bases between. Germline loops: CDR1 LNHDA, CDR2 SQIVND (reference sequence). CDR3 length: 14 amino acids.

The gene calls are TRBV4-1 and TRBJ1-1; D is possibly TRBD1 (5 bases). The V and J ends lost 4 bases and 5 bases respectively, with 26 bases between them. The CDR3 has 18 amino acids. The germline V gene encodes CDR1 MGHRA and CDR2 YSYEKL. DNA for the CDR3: TGCGCCAGCAGCCCCCTCGTACCAGGGCCCGGGGGAGTTACTGAAGCTTTCTTT. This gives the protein CASSPLVPGPGGVTEAFF.

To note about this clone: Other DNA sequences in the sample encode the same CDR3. This chain's CDR3 is CASSPGTEETQYF. CDR3 nucleotides: TGTGCCAGCTCACCAGGGACAGAAGAGACCCAGTACTTC. The chain uses TRBV18 and TRBJ2-5; 7 bases fit TRBD1. Germline V gives CDR1 KGHSH, CDR2 LQKENI. This CDR3 region has 13 residues. The ends lost 2 bases at V and 3 bases at J; junction bases unmatched: 0.

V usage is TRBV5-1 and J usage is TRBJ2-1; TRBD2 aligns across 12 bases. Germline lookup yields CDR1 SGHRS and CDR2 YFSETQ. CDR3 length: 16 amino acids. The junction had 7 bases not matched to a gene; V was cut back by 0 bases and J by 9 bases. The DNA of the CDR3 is TGCGCCAGCAGCTTGGACCTGGCTAGCGGGAGGGCTGAGCAGTTCTTC. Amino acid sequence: CASSLDLASGRAEQFF.

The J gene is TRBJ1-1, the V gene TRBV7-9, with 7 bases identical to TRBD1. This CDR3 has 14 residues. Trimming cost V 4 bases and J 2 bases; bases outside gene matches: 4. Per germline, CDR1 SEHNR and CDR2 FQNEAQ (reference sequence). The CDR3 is CASSSGGYNTEAFF. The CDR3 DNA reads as TGTGCCAGCAGCTCAGGGGGATATAACACTGAAGCTTTCTTT. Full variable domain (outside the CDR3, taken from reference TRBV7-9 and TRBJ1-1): DTGVSQNPRHKITKRGQNVTFRCDPISEHNRLYWYRQTLGQGPEFLTYFQNEAQLEKSRLLSDRFSAERPKGSFSTLEIQRTEQGDSAMYLCASSSGGYNTEAFFGQGTRLTVV.

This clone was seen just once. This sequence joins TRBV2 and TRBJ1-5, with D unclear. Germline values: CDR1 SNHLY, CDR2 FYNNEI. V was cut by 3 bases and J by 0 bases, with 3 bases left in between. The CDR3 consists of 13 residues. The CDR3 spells CASSDVSNQPQHF. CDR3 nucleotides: TGTGCCAGCAGTGACGTTAGCAATCAGCCCCAGCATTTT.

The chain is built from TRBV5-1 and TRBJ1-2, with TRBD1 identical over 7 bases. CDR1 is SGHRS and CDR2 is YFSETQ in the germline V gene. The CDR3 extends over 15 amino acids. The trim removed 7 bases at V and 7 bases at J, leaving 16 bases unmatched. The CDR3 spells CASRGQQGRQVGYTF. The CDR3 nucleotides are TGCGCCAGCCGCGGACAACAGGGGAGGCAAGTTGGCTACACCTTC.

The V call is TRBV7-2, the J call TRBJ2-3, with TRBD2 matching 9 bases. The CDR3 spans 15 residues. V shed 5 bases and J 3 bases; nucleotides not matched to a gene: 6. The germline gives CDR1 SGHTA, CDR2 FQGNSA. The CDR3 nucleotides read TGTGCCAGCAGCCGGACTAGCGAAATGACAGATACGCAGTATTTT. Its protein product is CASSRTSEMTDTQYF.

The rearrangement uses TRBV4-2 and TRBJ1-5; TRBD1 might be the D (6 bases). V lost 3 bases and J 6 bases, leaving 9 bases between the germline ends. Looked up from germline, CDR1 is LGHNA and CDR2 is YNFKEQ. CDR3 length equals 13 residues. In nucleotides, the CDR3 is TGTGCCAGCAGCCACGGGGGGGCTCAGCCCCAGCATTTT. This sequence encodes CASSHGGAQPQHF.

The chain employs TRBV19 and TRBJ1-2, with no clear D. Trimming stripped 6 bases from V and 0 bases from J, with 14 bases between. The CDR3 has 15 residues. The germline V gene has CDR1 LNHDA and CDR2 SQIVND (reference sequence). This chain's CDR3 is CASSVQRATNYGYTF. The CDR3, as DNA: TGTGCCAGTAGCGTCCAGAGGGCGACTAACTATGGCTACACCTTC.

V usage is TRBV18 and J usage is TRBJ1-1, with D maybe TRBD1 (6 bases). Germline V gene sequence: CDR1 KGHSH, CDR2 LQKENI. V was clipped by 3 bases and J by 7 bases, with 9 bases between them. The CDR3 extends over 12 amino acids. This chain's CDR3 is CASSPLQGEAFF. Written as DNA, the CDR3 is TGTGCCAGCTCACCCCTACAGGGTGAAGCTTTCTTT.

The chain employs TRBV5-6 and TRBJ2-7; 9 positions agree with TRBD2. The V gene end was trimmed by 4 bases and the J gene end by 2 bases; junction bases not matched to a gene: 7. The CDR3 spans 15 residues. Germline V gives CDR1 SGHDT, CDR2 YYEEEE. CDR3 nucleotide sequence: TGTGCCAGCAGCCCCCCAGCGGGGGGAGCCTACGAGCAGTACTTC. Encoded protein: CASSPPAGGAYEQYF.

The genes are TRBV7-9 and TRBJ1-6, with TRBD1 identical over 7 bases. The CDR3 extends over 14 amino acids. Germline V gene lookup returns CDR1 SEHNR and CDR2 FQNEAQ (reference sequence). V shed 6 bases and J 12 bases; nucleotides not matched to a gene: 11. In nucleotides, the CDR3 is TGTGCCAGCAGTACGGACAGGTTAATTCAACCCCTCCACTTT. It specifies CASSTDRLIQPLHF. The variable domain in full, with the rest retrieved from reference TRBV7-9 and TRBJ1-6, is DTGVSQNPRHKITKRGQNVTFRCDPISEHNRLYWYRQTLGQGPEFLTYFQNEAQLEKSRLLSDRFSAERPKGSFSTLEIQRTEQGDSAMYLCASSTDRLIQPLHFGNGTRLTVT.

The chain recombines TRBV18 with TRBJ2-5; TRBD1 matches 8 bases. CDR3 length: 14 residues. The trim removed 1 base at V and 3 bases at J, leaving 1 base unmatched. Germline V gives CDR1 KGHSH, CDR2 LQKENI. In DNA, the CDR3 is TGTGCCAGCTCACCACAGACAGGGGAAGAGACCCAGTACTTC. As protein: CASSPQTGEETQYF.